This T cell receptor beta chain emerged from a study of control samples from healthy donors and cancer patients. The CDR3 runs to 12 residues. Deletions cut 5 bases from V and 5 bases from J, with 10 bases between. Germline V gene lookup returns CDR1 KGHSH and CDR2 LQKENI. Sequencing was performed with immunoSEQ multiplex PCR; in TCRdb, only in-frame clones are kept and a portion is missing. The data contain 57,000 or so clones, around 91% of them singletons. Input material: PBMCs. The TCR originated in a man between 60 and 75 years old with colorectal cancer. The V call is TRBV18, the J call TRBJ2-7; D is perhaps TRBD2 (5 bases). The CDR3 bases are TGTGCCAGCTCAGCAGCGAGGGACGAGCAGTACTTC. It encodes CASSAARDEQYF.